Listed here are 18 T cell receptor beta chains from one sample, sequenced in a study of blood T cell repertoires in COVID-19. The table came from immunoSEQ multiplex PCR; TCRdb's copy has only in-frame clones and leaves some out. The sample gives 250,000 to 350,000 clones, roughly nine tenths of which show up once; about 2% is in the top ten. The specimen was peripheral blood. Every receptor here comes from a man between 18 and 29 years old with active or convalescent COVID-19.

This clone was recorded a few times. The chain carries TRBV7-2 and TRBJ2-6; the match to TRBD2 covers 8 bases. Trimming at V came to 8 bases and at J to 0 bases, leaving 12 bases not matched to a gene. Germline CDR1 reads SGHTA; CDR2 reads FQGNSA. The CDR3 runs to 18 residues. CDR3 DNA: TGTGCCAGCTACGTATCGCGGGGGGACTCCTCTGGGGCCAACGTCCTGACTTTC. As protein: CASYVSRGDSSGANVLTF.

The genes are TRBV2 and TRBJ1-1, with D unresolved. V gave up 1 base and J gave up 2 bases, with 11 bases separating them. The CDR3 totals 15 residues. CDR1 and CDR2 (germline): SNHLY, FYNNEI. CDR3 amino acids: CASSEGKRFNTEAFF. CDR3 coding DNA: TGTGCCAGCAGTGAAGGCAAGCGATTTAACACTGAAGCTTTCTTT.

This chain joins TRBV7-2 and TRBJ2-3, with 7 positions matching TRBD2. Germline loops: CDR1 SGHTA, CDR2 FQGNSA. The V gene end was trimmed by 8 bases and the J gene end by 6 bases; junction bases not matched to a gene: 8. The length of the CDR3 is 13 residues. The CDR3: CASVAGVADTQYF. The CDR3, as DNA: TGTGCCAGCGTCGCGGGAGTTGCTGATACGCAGTATTTT.

V is TRBV6-1 and J is TRBJ2-1; D remains ambiguous. Germline V CDR1 and CDR2: MNHNS, SASEGT. The CDR3 sequence is 18 residues long. V was clipped by 3 bases and J by 7 bases, with 25 bases between them. CDR3: CASSEIRVHRSLINEQFF. CDR3 DNA sequence: TGTGCCAGCAGTGAGATCCGGGTACATCGAAGCCTCATTAATGAGCAGTTCTTC.

This clone was found once. The chain joins TRBV15 to TRBJ1-4; 9 nucleotides line up with TRBD1. Losses at the gene ends were 1 base for V and 8 bases for J; bases not matched to a gene: 5. Germline CDR1 LNHNV, CDR2 YYDKDF (reference sequence). There are 15 residues in the CDR3. The CDR3 sequence is CATSRAGTGKEKLFF. The CDR3 nucleotides read TGTGCCACCAGCAGAGCCGGGACAGGGAAGGAAAAACTGTTTTTT.

This chain links TRBV29-1 with TRBJ2-5; TRBD1 matches 10 bases. The CDR3 loop spans 15 amino acids. CDR1 SQVTM and CDR2 ANQGSEA come from the germline V gene. J lost 4 bases, V lost 6 bases, and 11 bases had no gene match. The CDR3 nucleotides read TGCAGCGTCTCCGGGACAGGGGAGTTTGGAGAGACCCAGTACTTC. Residues: CSVSGTGEFGETQYF.

J is TRBJ2-1 and V is TRBV5-6; the match to TRBD1 covers 9 bases. CDR3 length equals 16 residues. CDR1 SGHDT and CDR2 YYEEEE come from the germline V gene. Losses at the gene ends were 3 bases for V and 4 bases for J; bases not matched to a gene: 8. The CDR3 sequence: CASSYLQGAAYNEQFF. CDR3 nucleotide sequence: TGTGCCAGCAGCTACCTACAGGGGGCGGCTTACAATGAGCAGTTCTTC.

This chain connects TRBV4-3 to TRBJ1-1, with TRBD1 as a possible D gene (5 bases). V was pared by 1 base and J by 1 base, with 13 bases between. CDR1 and CDR2 (germline): LGHNA, YSLEER. This CDR3 has 16 residues. The CDR3 sequence: CASSQGADRTNTEAFF. CDR3 coding DNA: TGCGCCAGCAGCCAAGGGGCCGACAGAACGAACACTGAAGCTTTCTTT.

The chain uses TRBV7-9 and TRBJ1-1, with 7 bases fitting TRBD1. Germline CDR1 and CDR2: SEHNR and FQNEAQ (reference sequence). There are 14 residues in the CDR3. The V gene end was trimmed by 5 bases and the J gene end by 4 bases; junction bases not matched to a gene: 7. The CDR3 nucleotides are TGTGCCAGCAGCATACAGGGGTCCGGCACTGAAGCTTTCTTT. Translated, it gives CASSIQGSGTEAFF.

This clone was found a few times. The V call is TRBV27, the J call TRBJ2-7; 7 nucleotides line up with TRBD2. Germline loops: CDR1 MNHEY, CDR2 SMNVEV (reference sequence). After removal of 8 bases from V and 3 bases from J, the junction contained 7 bases not matched to a gene. This CDR3 is built from 13 residues. The CDR3 nucleotides read TGTGCCAGCGGGGCCGGGGGGAGCTACGAGCAGTACTTC. It is translated as CASGAGGSYEQYF.

The V call is TRBV6-1, the J call TRBJ2-7; 8 positions agree with TRBD2. V trimming: 4 bases; J trimming: 4 bases; junction bases outside the gene matches: 24. CDR3 length: 20 residues. Germline V CDR1 and CDR2: MNHNS, SASEGT. CDR3: CASSGPYLRTSLAGLYEQYF. CDR3 DNA sequence: TGTGCCAGCAGTGGACCTTACCTCAGGACCAGCCTAGCGGGTTTATACGAGCAGTACTTC.

V is TRBV7-9 and J is TRBJ2-7; D gene ambiguous. Germline CDR1 is SEHNR and CDR2 is FQNEAQ (reference sequence). The CDR3 runs to 14 residues. Trimming left V 4 bases short and J 4 bases short, with 14 bases between. CDR3 residues: CASSSRPESYEQYF. CDR3 nucleotide sequence: TGTGCCAGCAGCTCCCGTCCAGAAAGTTACGAGCAGTACTTC.

J is TRBJ1-2 and V is TRBV6-6; TRBD1 aligns across 11 bases. The CDR3 has 16 residues. The ends lost 2 bases at V and 7 bases at J; junction bases unmatched: 9. In germline, CDR1 is MNHNY, CDR2 SVGAGI (reference sequence). CDR3 sequence (DNA): TGTGCCAGCAGTTACGATTGGACAGGGGGCCGGGGTGGCTACACCTTC. It yields the protein CASSYDWTGGRGGYTF.

The chain joins TRBV2 to TRBJ1-5; D gene unclear. The CDR3 loop spans 12 amino acids. Deletions cut 7 bases from V and 9 bases from J, with 13 bases between. In germline, CDR1 is SNHLY, CDR2 FYNNEI. CDR3 loop: CASKAEPGPQHF. The CDR3 DNA is TGTGCCAGCAAGGCGGAGCCCGGGCCCCAGCATTTT.

The J gene is TRBJ1-6, the V gene TRBV27; D possibly corresponds to TRBD1 (5 bases). The CDR3 length is 14 residues. V lost 5 bases, J lost 8 bases, and 13 bases lay in between. CDR1 and CDR2 (germline): MNHEY, SMNVEV (reference sequence). This CDR3 reads CASSPRPGYSPLHF. As DNA, the CDR3 is TGTGCCAGCAGTCCACGACCAGGGTATTCACCCCTCCACTTT.

The rearrangement joins TRBV12-3 or TRBV12-4 to TRBJ2-7, with D possibly being TRBD2 (5 bases). V lost 5 bases and J 3 bases, leaving 11 bases between the germline ends. The CDR3 runs 13 residues. The CDR3 sequence is CASSTPGLYEQYF. CDR3 DNA: TGTGCCAGCAGTACCCCAGGACTCTACGAGCAGTACTTC.

This sequence joins TRBV5-5 and TRBJ2-1, with 8 bases aligning to TRBD2. Germline V gives CDR1 SGHKS, CDR2 YYEKEE (reference sequence). The trim removed 1 base at V and 6 bases at J, leaving 12 bases unmatched. The CDR3 loop spans 17 amino acids. This chain's CDR3 is CASSLRRRGGAGNEQFF. The CDR3 DNA reads TGTGCCAGCAGCTTGCGCCGACGGGGGGGCGCTGGCAATGAGCAGTTCTTC.

This clone was seen a single time. This chain connects TRBV2 to TRBJ2-1, with 10 bases matching TRBD2. This CDR3 spans 18 amino acids. V dropped 7 bases and J dropped 4; count of bases not matched to a gene: 16. Germline CDR1 SNHLY, CDR2 FYNNEI. The CDR3 DNA sequence: TGTGCCAGCATTGTAGCGGGGGGCCCCCGGGGGGATTACAATGAGCAGTTCTTC. Amino acids: CASIVAGGPRGDYNEQFF.